The 26 T cell receptor beta chains in this list originate from one sample, sequenced in a study of cytomegalovirus exposure and HLA in healthy donors. The PCR contained 60 Vbeta and 13 Jbeta primers. Method: immunoSEQ multiplex PCR; TCRdb's copy keeps in-frame clones and lacks some. This sample yields roughly 100,000 clones, of which about 80% are seen a single time; 0.76% belongs to the top ten. The sequencing sample was made of PBMCs. The source is a woman aged 60 to 75 in good health and CMV-seronegative.

This clone was seen only a few times. V gene TRBV11-2 combines with J gene TRBJ2-7, with TRBD1 matching over 7 bases. Trimming removed 4 bases from V and 2 bases from J; junction bases left unmatched: 5. This CDR3 spans 14 amino acids. The germline CDR1 and CDR2 sequences are SGHAT and FQNNGV. For the CDR3, the DNA is TGTGCCAGCAGCTCCCGACAGGGAACCTACGAGCAGTACTTC. Protein: CASSSRQGTYEQYF.

This chain joins TRBV10-1 and TRBJ2-2; D perhaps matches TRBD2 (6 bases). V was pared by 7 bases and J by 2 bases, with 11 bases between. The CDR3 has 14 amino acids. Germline V CDR1 and CDR2: WNHNN, SYGVQD (reference sequence). The CDR3 sequence is CASTSGPNTGELFF. The CDR3 DNA reads TGCGCCAGCACAAGCGGGCCCAACACCGGGGAGCTGTTTTTT.

Comment on this clone: This specimen includes other DNA sequences encoding the same CDR3. DNA of the CDR3: TGTGCCAGTAGCCCCGACAGGGATCAGCCCCAGCATTTT. The encoded protein is CASSPDRDQPQHF. This chain uses TRBV19 with TRBJ1-5; 7 bases map to TRBD1. CDR3 length: 13 amino acids. Trimming removed 6 bases from V and 5 bases from J; junction bases left unmatched: 4. Germline V gene data show CDR1 as LNHDA and CDR2 as SQIVND (reference sequence).

On this clone itself: The junction shows a germline mismatch at one end, possibly a read error. The J gene is TRBJ1-6, the V gene TRBV29-1; D unclear. The CDR3 is made up of 13 amino acids. Per the germline V gene, CDR1 is SQVTM and CDR2 is ANQGSEA. CDR3 residues: CSVAGDYNSPLNF. CDR3 nucleotides: TGCAGCGTTGCTGGTGACTATAATTCACCCCTCAACTTT.

CDR3 coding DNA: TGTGCCAGCAGCTTGGGTGGCCCTAGGCGGCACACAGATACGCAGTATTTT. Residues: CASSLGGPRRHTDTQYF. This rearrangement joins TRBV5-4 to TRBJ2-3, with D unresolved. Trimming took off 0 bases at V and 2 bases at J, with 16 bases between the two ends. Germline CDR1 and CDR2: SGHNT and YYREEE (reference sequence). The CDR3 sequence is 17 residues long. Full variable domain (outside the CDR3, taken from reference TRBV5-4 and TRBJ2-3): ETGVTQSPTHLIKTRGQQVTLRCSSQSGHNTVSWYQQALGQGPQFIFQYYREEENGRGNFPPRFSGLQFPNYSSELNVNALELDDSALYLCASSLGGPRRHTDTQYFGPGTRLTVL.

This chain connects TRBV9 to TRBJ1-4, with D perhaps matching TRBD1 (5 bases). The CDR3 is 14 residues long. Germline V CDR1 and CDR2: SGDLS, YYNGEE. The germline V and J ends were trimmed by 0 bases and 7 bases, with 10 bases remaining between them. The CDR3 DNA reads TGTGCCAGCAGCGTAGCCGGGGGACGTGAAAAACTGTTTTTT. As protein: CASSVAGGREKLFF.

V is TRBV4-3 and J is TRBJ2-7, with 9 positions matching TRBD1. CDR3 length: 13 residues. Losses at the gene ends were 5 bases for V and 5 bases for J; bases not matched to a gene: 4. Germline loops: CDR1 LGHNA, CDR2 YSLEER. For the CDR3, the DNA is TGCGCCAGCAGCTCATGGGACAGGGACGAGCAGTACTTC. Its translation is CASSSWDRDEQYF.

The V gene is TRBV5-1, the J gene TRBJ2-2; 9 bases map to TRBD2. The CDR3 is made up of 15 amino acids. The germline gives CDR1 SGHRS, CDR2 YFSETQ. J gave up 7 bases and V 2 bases, and 6 bases lay outside the gene matches. DNA for the CDR3: TGCGCCAGCAGCTTTAGCGGGAGTCCGGGCGGGGAGCTGTTTTTT. Its protein product is CASSFSGSPGGELFF.

V is TRBV15 and J is TRBJ2-7; 7 positions match TRBD2. After removal of 8 bases from V and 0 bases from J, the junction contained 7 bases not matched to a gene. The CDR3 runs to 14 residues. CDR1 is LNHNV, CDR2 YYDKDF, per germline (reference sequence). CDR3 sequence: CATGPAGNSYEQYF. As DNA, the CDR3 is TGTGCCACCGGTCCAGCGGGGAACTCCTACGAGCAGTACTTC.

The rearrangement joins TRBV2 to TRBJ2-5, with a tentative D call TRBD2 (5 bases). The CDR3 runs to 13 residues. The germline V and J ends were trimmed by 2 bases and 5 bases, with 9 bases remaining between them. The germline CDR1 and CDR2 sequences are SNHLY and FYNNEI. The CDR3, as DNA: TGTGCCAGCAGTGAATTAGCGTGGGAGACCCAGTACTTC. Translated, it gives CASSELAWETQYF.

The gene calls are TRBV10-3 and TRBJ1-2; 9 nucleotides align to TRBD1. V dropped 6 bases and J dropped 5; count of bases not matched to a gene: 22. The CDR3 has 19 residues. CDR1 and CDR2 (germline): ENHRY, SYGVKD. The CDR3 DNA reads as TGTGCCATCAGCCCGATTTACAGGGGGCGAAGTTCGGCGGGGTATGGCTACACCTTC. Amino acid sequence: CAISPIYRGRSSAGYGYTF.

The V call is TRBV7-9, the J call TRBJ2-1; 11 bases align to TRBD2. The CDR3 has 16 amino acids. V lost 0 bases to trimming and J lost 8 bases; unmatched junction nucleotides: 6. Germline V gene lookup returns CDR1 SEHNR and CDR2 FQNEAQ (reference sequence). CDR3 loop: CASSLATSGSGDEQFF. The CDR3 coding sequence is TGTGCCAGCAGCTTAGCAACTAGCGGGAGTGGCGATGAGCAGTTCTTC.

The chain combines TRBV2 with TRBJ2-7; 9 bases are shared with TRBD1. Germline CDR1 and CDR2: SNHLY and FYNNEI. The CDR3 is 12 residues long. J lost 6 bases, V lost 6 bases, and 3 bases had no gene match. This CDR3 reads CASSDRGIEQYF. CDR3 DNA: TGTGCCAGCAGCGACAGGGGGATCGAGCAGTACTTC.

This sequence joins TRBV28 and TRBJ1-2; D is possibly TRBD1 (5 bases). Trimming stripped 8 bases from V and 3 bases from J, with 13 bases between. Germline CDR1 is MDHEN and CDR2 is SYDVKM. The CDR3 has 13 residues. The CDR3 spells CASSGDSYYGYTF. In DNA form, the CDR3 reads TGTGCCAGCTCGGGGGACTCCTACTATGGCTACACCTTC.

This clone was recorded a few times. V usage is TRBV19 and J usage is TRBJ1-4; D not certain. V was trimmed by 1 base and J by 7 bases, leaving 13 bases between them. CDR3 length: 15 residues. CDR1 is LNHDA and CDR2 is SQIVND in the germline V gene (reference sequence). CDR3 bases: TGTGCCAGTAGTATAGGGGAGGCGCAAGGTGAAAAACTGTTTTTT. This encodes CASSIGEAQGEKLFF.

The chain employs TRBV27 and TRBJ2-7, with TRBD1 as a possible D gene (5 bases). V lost 2 bases, J lost 1 base, and 9 bases lay in between. The CDR3 consists of 14 residues. The germline V gene has CDR1 MNHEY and CDR2 SMNVEV (reference sequence). The chain's CDR3 is CASSLRPGSYEQYF. CDR3 DNA sequence: TGTGCCAGCAGTTTACGTCCAGGGTCCTACGAGCAGTACTTC.

This clone was detected once. The J gene is TRBJ1-5, the V gene TRBV19, with 7 bases lining up with TRBD1. This CDR3 spans 15 amino acids. The trim removed 6 bases at V and 5 bases at J, leaving 10 bases unmatched. Germline CDR1 and CDR2: LNHDA and SQIVND (reference sequence). CDR3 loop: CASSPLGQSHQPQHF. As DNA, the CDR3 is TGTGCCAGTAGCCCTTTGGGACAGTCTCATCAGCCCCAGCATTTT. Combining the CDR3 with reference TRBV19 and TRBJ1-5 gives the whole variable domain DGGITQSPKYLFRKEGQNVTLSCEQNLNHDAMYWYRQDPGQGLRLIYYSQIVNDFQKGDIAEGYSVSREKKESFPLTVTSAQKNPTAFYLCASSPLGQSHQPQHFGDGTRLSIL.

This chain uses TRBV11-2 with TRBJ2-1; a possible D gene is TRBD2 (5 bases). This CDR3 comprises 12 residues. The V end lost 1 base, the J end lost 8 bases, and 6 bases lay between the germline ends. Germline V gives CDR1 SGHAT, CDR2 FQNNGV. The CDR3 spells CASSLGGHEQFF. The CDR3 DNA reads as TGTGCCAGCAGCTTAGGCGGGCATGAGCAGTTCTTC.

This chain connects TRBV4-3 to TRBJ2-2, with 8 positions matching TRBD1. J lost 2 bases, V lost 1 base, and 12 bases had no gene match. In germline, CDR1 is LGHNA, CDR2 YSLEER. The length of the CDR3 is 19 residues. CDR3 sequence: CASSQVVIPGQVNTGELFF. The CDR3 DNA is TGCGCCAGCAGCCAAGTAGTAATCCCGGGACAGGTAAACACCGGGGAGCTGTTTTTT.

The chain recombines TRBV27 with TRBJ2-7; possible D gene TRBD2, 6 bases. Germline CDR1 is MNHEY and CDR2 is SMNVEV (reference sequence). V shed 3 bases and J shed 3 bases, with 12 bases lying between them. This CDR3 is built from 14 residues. The CDR3 region is CASSFGTGDYEQYF. CDR3 sequence (DNA): TGTGCCAGCAGTTTTGGGACGGGAGACTACGAGCAGTACTTC.

Here the CDR3 DNA reads TGTGCCACGGACAGGGGGCGGGTGGGCACTGAAGCTTTCTTT. The encoded protein is CATDRGRVGTEAFF. The chain couples TRBV6-6 to TRBJ1-1, with TRBD1 matching over 11 bases. The CDR3 consists of 14 residues. The V and J ends lost 10 bases and 4 bases, in that order; junction bases with no gene match: 8. Germline CDR1 reads MNHNY; CDR2 reads SVGAGI (reference sequence).

This clone was counted a few times. The chain recombines TRBV4-1 with TRBJ1-1; possibly TRBD1 for D (5 bases). The CDR3 is 14 residues long. Trimming left V 4 bases short and J 1 base short, with 10 bases between. Germline CDR1 is MGHRA and CDR2 is YSYEKL. CDR3 DNA sequence: TGCGCCAGCAGCCTCTCGACAGCGAACACTGAAGCTTTCTTT. Amino acid sequence: CASSLSTANTEAFF.

The chain carries TRBV5-3 and TRBJ2-5, with D unresolved. TRBV5-3 is an open reading frame, and its role is uncertain. V gave up 0 bases and J gave up 3 bases, with 15 bases separating them. The CDR3 is 16 amino acids. DNA of the CDR3: TGTGCCAGAAGCTTGGGCCCAGAGGTCCTAAAAGAGACCCAGTACTTC. Its translation is CARSLGPEVLKETQYF.

The chain is built from TRBV4-3 and TRBJ2-5; tentative D call: TRBD2 (5 bases). Trimming shortened V by 3 bases and J by 5 bases, and 22 bases separated the two germline ends. CDR3 length: 17 residues. Germline lookup yields CDR1 LGHNA and CDR2 YSLEER. CDR3 residues: CASSQGWRTSGGETQYF. For the CDR3, the DNA is TGCGCCAGCAGCCAGGGGTGGAGGACGTCGGGTGGGGAGACCCAGTACTTC.

This chain joins TRBV27 and TRBJ1-2; 11 bases are a match to TRBD1. The CDR3 extends over 17 amino acids. Germline V lookup: CDR1 MNHEY, CDR2 SMNVEV (reference sequence). V lost 4 bases, J lost 6 bases, and 13 bases stayed unmatched. CDR3 protein: CASSSQSTGQGGHGYTF. CDR3 DNA sequence: TGTGCCAGCAGTTCACAGAGCACGGGACAGGGGGGCCATGGCTACACCTTC.

V gene TRBV6-1 combines with J gene TRBJ1-2; no definite D call. Trimming pared 1 base from V and 4 bases from J, leaving 13 bases between. Germline V gene sequence: CDR1 MNHNS, CDR2 SASEGT. This CDR3 region has 15 residues. In DNA, the CDR3 is TGTGCCAGCAGTGAAGTGGGTCGGCTAGCCTATGGCTACACCTTC. It codes for CASSEVGRLAYGYTF.